A single sample gave rise to the 8 T cell receptor beta chains below, sequenced in a study of T cells in Graves' hyperthyroidism and ophthalmopathy. Authors of the study amplified TCR beta CDR3 regions from RNA transcripts. HTBI primers were used for first-round RT-PCR of the TCR CDR3. MiXCR was run by TCRdb on the multiplex PCR reads, yielding one entry per CDR3 protein. Of about 420,000 distinct CDR3 sequences listed, less than 20% are singletons. Source material: blood. These receptors were collected from a woman aged 18-29 years with Graves' hyperthyroidism.

This clonotype has a count of ten or more. V and J are TRBV6-1 and TRBJ1-5; the match to TRBD1 covers 9 bases. With V trimmed by 5 bases and J by 6 bases, 5 bases remained unmatched. CDR1 and CDR2 from the germline V gene are MNHNS and SASEGT. This CDR3 comprises 14 residues. This CDR3 reads CASSSTGGGQPQHF. The CDR3, as DNA: TGTGCCAGCAGTTCGACAGGGGGAGGTCAGCCCCAGCATTTT.

This clonotype was found a few times. The rearrangement uses TRBV7-6 and TRBJ1-1; 7 bases align to TRBD1. The trim removed 0 bases at V and 0 bases at J, leaving 4 bases unmatched. Germline CDR1 and CDR2: SGHVS and FNYEAQ. The length of the CDR3 is 16 residues. The DNA for the CDR3 is TGTGCCAGCAGCTTAGCACAGGGGTTGTTGAACACTGAAGCTTTCTTT. It yields the protein CASSLAQGLLNTEAFF.

In this sample, this clonotype turned up many times. J is TRBJ2-5 and V is TRBV7-6; D may be TRBD1 (5 bases). V was cut by 5 bases and J by 2 bases, with 15 bases left in between. Germline V gene sequence: CDR1 SGHVS, CDR2 FNYEAQ. The CDR3 sequence is 15 residues long. DNA of the CDR3: TGTGCCAGCAGCCAATTAACTGACAGACAAGAGACCCAGTACTTC. Translating gives CASSQLTDRQETQYF.

The chain carries TRBV7-9 and TRBJ2-1; 10 bases line up with TRBD1. J lost 6 bases, V lost 5 bases, and 25 bases had no gene match. From germline, CDR1 is SEHNR and CDR2 FQNEAQ (reference sequence). The CDR3 loop spans 21 amino acids. CDR3 in DNA: TGTGCCAGCAGCCCACGACAAAGGACAGGGGGTCCCAATTGGGTACGCAATGAGCAGTTCTTC. As protein: CASSPRQRTGGPNWVRNEQFF.

This clonotype was detected only a few times. The chain combines TRBV10-3 with TRBJ1-3; 10 positions match TRBD1. This CDR3 has 13 amino acids. CDR1 is ENHRY and CDR2 is SYGVKD in the germline V gene. Losses at the gene ends were 9 bases for V and 6 bases for J; bases not matched to a gene: 5. The CDR3 sequence: CAMNGQGENTIYF. As DNA, the CDR3 is TGTGCCATGAACGGACAGGGGGAAAACACCATATATTTT.

The rearrangement joins TRBV11-2 to TRBJ2-3; 11 nucleotides agree with TRBD2. Germline assignment: CDR1 SGHAT and CDR2 FQNNGV. Trimming took 5 bases from V and 2 from J; bases not matched to a gene: 9. This CDR3 is 17 amino acids long. CDR3 sequence (DNA): TGTGCCAGCAGCGATACAGTAGCGGGAGGGACCACAGATACGCAGTATTTT. This translates into CASSDTVAGGTTDTQYF.

The J gene is TRBJ1-3, the V gene TRBV10-1; D uncertain. Germline V gene sequence: CDR1 WNHNN, CDR2 SYGVQD (reference sequence). The CDR3 has 14 amino acids. V dropped 2 bases and J dropped 0 bases, with 5 bases sitting between them. The CDR3 sequence: CASSEDISGNTIYF. The CDR3 nucleotides are TGCGCCAGCAGTGAGGACATCTCTGGAAACACCATATATTTT.

The chain joins TRBV4-1 to TRBJ2-7, with D perhaps TRBD2 (5 bases). Trimming cost V 1 base and J 3 bases, with 10 bases left between them. CDR3 length equals 14 residues. In germline, CDR1 is MGHRA, CDR2 YSYEKL. CDR3 nucleotides: TGCGCCAGCAGCCAAGCGGGAAGAATCTACGAGCAGTACTTC. Translating it yields CASSQAGRIYEQYF.